This T cell receptor (beta chain) was sequenced during a study of blood T cell repertoires in COVID-19. Study-wide background: There were acute and convalescent COVID-19 samples, and they came from the United States, Italy and Spain.

Participant ages covered about 18 to 100 years across about two dozen US areas. Self-reported history from a screening survey and questionnaire set each donor's cohort. Trimming removed 2 bases at V and 2 bases at J, with 11 bases between. This CDR3 region has 15 residues. CDR1 and CDR2 from the germline V gene are SEHNR and FQNEAQ (reference sequence). Source study methods: Amplification with reference gene primers provided the estimates of nucleated cell counts. Repertoires were generated with immunoSEQ multiplex PCR, while TCRdb's copy carries only in-frame clones and drops some. Clone size and the V and J calls come from that table; the DNA yielded D and trimming. The sample has about 160,000 clones, more than 65% seen once.

This chain joins TRBV7-9 and TRBJ2-3; D might be TRBD1 (8 bases). The source of this sequence is a woman in her thirties or forties with acute COVID-19. Sequenced input: PBMCs or T cells enriched from blood (not recorded which). The CDR3: CASSLTGGATDTQYF. The CDR3, as DNA: TGTGCCAGCAGCTTAACAGGGGGGGCCACAGATACGCAGTATTTT.